The clone carrying this T cell receptor (beta chain) was counted ten times or more. Its antigen is not identified. This entry is derived from a study of neurological immune-mediated disorders. General study findings and limits: As far as clinical or MRI features were concerned, none was associated with the multiple sclerosis repertoire cluster. The expanded clones of different subjects shared no CDR3 amino acid sequences (suggesting private repertoires in all groups).

With 10-nucleotide random UMIs, 5'RACE was used to make the cDNA. Every sequencing run generated in excess of 160 million TCR-beta sequences. These sequences covered 15-18 subjects. From the 5' RACE reads, TCRdb called clonotypes with MiXCR, one entry per CDR3 protein. Of tens of thousands of distinct CDR3 sequences listed, 3.5% to 5% were seen once; the top ten hold 1% to 1.5%. This CDR3 comprises 16 residues. The V gene end was trimmed by 5 bases and the J gene end by 4 bases; junction bases not matched to a gene: 11. Germline V lookup: CDR1 SGHTA, CDR2 FQGNSA. The TCR sequence derives from a man between 25 and 39 years old with multiple sclerosis. The sequenced sample was PBMCs. The chain uses TRBV7-2 and TRBJ2-1; 7 bases align to TRBD2. Here the CDR3 reads CASSLIPGLIYNEQFF. The CDR3, as DNA: TGTGCCAGCAGCCTTATACCGGGACTAATTTACAATGAGCAGTTCTTC.